These T cell receptor beta chains were read from a single sample in a study of blood T cell repertoires in COVID-19. Clones were read by immunoSEQ multiplex PCR, and TCRdb kept only the in-frame ones, dropping some. The data show about 87,000 clones, roughly 76% seen once. Sequenced input: peripheral blood. These receptors came from a woman older than 75 with active or convalescent COVID-19. Each CDR3 is given with its conserved first and last residue. A D gene is named only where the DNA matches it firmly. Size tells how often a clone was seen (once, few, many) or the class of an expanded clone, and some rows leave it out.

V,D,size,J,DNA,CDR3
TRBV19,.,.,TRBJ1-2,TGTGCCGCAGGATTCTATGGCTACACCTTC,CAAGFYGYTF
TRBV20-1,.,.,TRBJ2-3,TGCAGTGCTAGTAGGCGGGCTCAAACAGATACGCAGTATTTT,CSASRRAQTDTQYF
TRBV5-8,.,.,TRBJ2-2,TGTGCCAGCAGCTTACGGGGGGGACAGACCACCGGGGAGCTGTTTTTT,CASSLRGGQTTGELFF
TRBV7-2,.,.,TRBJ1-3,TGTGCCAGCAGCCGGGACATGCACTCTGGAAACACCATATATTTT,CASSRDMHSGNTIYF
TRBV30,.,.,TRBJ1-3,TGTGCCTGGAGTCAGGCTTTCTCTGGAAACACCATATATTTT,CAWSQAFSGNTIYF
TRBV5-4,TRBD1,once,TRBJ2-1,TGTGCCAGCAGCACGTCAGGGGGCAGGACCTACAATGAGCAGTTCTTC,CASSTSGGRTYNEQFF
TRBV11-3,.,once,TRBJ2-1,TGTGCCAGCAGCTTATCAGGGGGGTCCTACAATGAGCAGTTCTTC,CASSLSGGSYNEQFF
TRBV19,.,once,TRBJ2-3,TGTGCCTCAAGCAGGGTTGGGACAGATACGCAGTATTTT,CASSRVGTDTQYF
TRBV28,.,.,TRBJ1-5,TGTGCCAGCGGCCCCTCGGGTCAGCCCCAGCATTTT,CASGPSGQPQHF
TRBV28,TRBD1,.,TRBJ1-4,TGTGCCAGCAATCAGGGGGGCGCGCATGAAAAACTGTTTTTT,CASNQGGAHEKLFF
TRBV10-3,.,few,TRBJ2-1,TGTGCGGCGGAGGGTAACAATAATGAGCAGTTCTTC,CAAEGNNNEQFF
TRBV4-2,TRBD2,.,TRBJ2-5,TGTGCCAGCAGCCAAGATGGTACTAGCGTCCAGGAGACCCAGTACTTC,CASSQDGTSVQETQYF
TRBV4-1,.,.,TRBJ1-1,TGCGCCAGCAGCCAAGACCCCCGGGGCACTGAAGCTTTCTTT,CASSQDPRGTEAFF
TRBV15,TRBD2,once,TRBJ2-1,TGTGCCACCAGAAGCGGGGGCCCGGTTCGGGGTTCATTAGAGCAGTTCTTC,CATRSGGPVRGSLEQFF
TRBV28,TRBD2,.,TRBJ2-1,TGTGCCAGCAGTCCTGGGGTAGCGGGAGGAGGGAATGAGCAGTTCTTC,CASSPGVAGGGNEQFF
TRBV5-5,.,.,TRBJ1-3,TGTGCCAGCAGCTCCTCCGGGAGCTTGAGTGGAAACACCATATATTTT,CASSSSGSLSGNTIYF
TRBV19,.,few,TRBJ2-5,TGTGCCAGTAGTGAACACCAGGAAGAGACCCAGTACTTC,CASSEHQEETQYF
TRBV18,TRBD1,.,TRBJ2-2,TGTGCCAGCTCACCAGGCCAGGGGGACCGGGAGCTGTTTTTT,CASSPGQGDRELFF
TRBV11-1,.,once,TRBJ2-7,TGTGCCAGCAGCTCCCGGGGGGCGGCCTACGAGCAGTACTTC,CASSSRGAAYEQYF
TRBV5-1,TRBD2,once,TRBJ2-1,TGCGCCAGCAGCTCGGCTAGCGGGAGCTTGTTTGACAATGAGCAGTTCTTC,CASSSASGSLFDNEQFF
TRBV9,.,.,TRBJ1-4,TGTGCCAGCAGCGATACAGGGACCCAGTCGGAAAAACTGTTTTTT,CASSDTGTQSEKLFF
TRBV3-1/TRBV3-2,.,.,TRBJ1-5,TGTGCCAGCAGCCAAGAGGGCAGGGAACAGCCCCAGCATTTT,CASSQEGREQPQHF